Shown below are 10 T cell receptor beta chains from a single sample sequenced in a study of CD8+CD57+ T cells in acquired aplastic anemia. Genomic DNA was employed as the template in profiling TCR beta VDJ and CDR3. TCRdb redid the calling of the reads with MiXCR, one entry per CDR3 protein. The data show 150,000 to 200,000 distinct CDR3 sequences, with 40% to 50% seen just once and around 3% held by the top ten. Sequencing input: sorted CD4+, CD8+, or CD8+CD57+ T cells (not recorded which) from PBMCs. The receptor set was obtained from a human donor in good health.

A word on this clonotype: A read error is possible here, since a much larger clone lies one base away. V is TRBV4-1 and J is TRBJ1-1; D is uncertain. The CDR3 sequence is 15 residues long. Trimming pared 1 base from V and 1 base from J, leaving 10 bases between. In germline, CDR1 is MGHRA, CDR2 YSYEKL. The CDR3 loop reads CASSQAHSSNTEAFF. The CDR3 nucleotides are TGCGCCAGCAGCCAAGCTCACTCCTCGAACACTGAAGCTTTCTTT.

The chain joins TRBV7-8 to TRBJ1-2; D remains unclear. The CDR3 spans 13 residues. CDR1 and CDR2 (germline): SGHVS, FQNEAQ. The V gene lost 4 bases and the J gene lost 0 bases, with 6 bases spanning the gap. The CDR3 region is CASSSFSNYGYTF. In DNA form, the CDR3 reads TGTGCCAGCAGCTCTTTCTCTAACTATGGCTACACCTTC.

This clonotype was seen once. The CDR3 DNA reads TGTGCCAGTAGTATAGAGACAGGGGCTCGGGACATTCAGTACTTC. Protein sequence: CASSIETGARDIQYF. The chain joins TRBV19 to TRBJ2-4, with TRBD1 identical over 8 bases. This CDR3 has 15 amino acids. Germline V gives CDR1 LNHDA, CDR2 SQIVND (reference sequence). V shed 0 bases, J shed 8 bases, and the junction held 6 bases outside the gene matches.

This rearrangement joins TRBV10-1 to TRBJ2-5; D not certain. V gave up 0 bases and J gave up 5 bases, with 13 bases separating them. This CDR3 contains 15 residues. Germline CDR1 is WNHNN and CDR2 is SYGVQD (reference sequence). Here the CDR3 reads CASSESPTADETQYF. The CDR3 DNA is TGCGCCAGCAGTGAGTCTCCCACGGCTGACGAGACCCAGTACTTC.

This clonotype has at least ten counts. This chain uses TRBV20-1 with TRBJ2-3; 10 bases map to TRBD2. The V segment lost 1 base and the J segment 6 bases; nucleotides outside the gene matches: 13. The length of the CDR3 is 17 residues. CDR1 and CDR2 from the germline V gene are DFQATT and SNEGSKA (reference sequence). The CDR3 reads CSARGRRSGRVRDTQYF. The CDR3 region has the DNA TGCAGTGCTAGAGGAAGGAGGAGCGGGAGGGTGAGGGATACGCAGTATTTT.

In this sample, this clonotype turned up many times. The chain joins TRBV19 to TRBJ2-6; D gene uncertain. V was trimmed by 5 bases and J by 3 bases, leaving 11 bases between them. Germline V gene sequence: CDR1 LNHDA, CDR2 SQIVND (reference sequence). CDR3 size: 15 residues. The CDR3 sequence is CASSPDTLGANVLTF. CDR3 nucleotides: TGTGCCAGTAGTCCCGACACCCTTGGGGCCAACGTCCTGACTTTC.

The chain combines TRBV29-1 with TRBJ1-1; no firm D call. CDR3 length: 15 amino acids. The V end lost 4 bases, the J end lost 7 bases, and 22 bases lay between the germline ends. CDR1 is SQVTM, CDR2 ANQGSEA, per germline. DNA of the CDR3: TGCAGCGTTGCTTTCGGGAGAAGTTCCTACAATGAAGCTTTCTTT. Protein sequence: CSVAFGRSSYNEAFF.

This clonotype has at least ten counts. The chain joins TRBV6-2 or TRBV6-3 to TRBJ2-5; D is ambiguous. Looked up from germline, CDR1 is MNHEY and CDR2 is SVGEGT. The V end was cut by 6 bases, the J end by 1 base, with 6 bases between. The CDR3 runs to 12 residues. The CDR3 spells CASRRTQETQYF. As DNA, the CDR3 is TGTGCCAGCAGACGGACCCAAGAGACCCAGTACTTC.

A note on this clonotype: Given the absence of the conserved phenylalanine or tryptophan at the CDR3 end, a read error is likely. This chain joins TRBV11-1 and TRBJ2-1; 9 bases are shared with TRBD1. Germline CDR1 and CDR2: SGHAT and FQDESV (reference sequence). The V segment lost 2 bases and the J segment 8 bases; nucleotides outside the gene matches: 10. CDR3 size: 16 residues. This CDR3 is CASSLRRTGDTDEQFL. In DNA form, the CDR3 reads TGTGCCAGCAGCTTAAGGAGGACAGGGGATACGGATGAGCAGTTCCTC.

The chain is built from TRBV19 and TRBJ2-7, with D tentatively TRBD1 or TRBD2 (6 bases each). The length of the CDR3 is 14 residues. The germline V gene has CDR1 LNHDA and CDR2 SQIVND (reference sequence). V was shortened by 6 bases and J by 3 bases, with 15 bases between the two germline ends. The CDR3 DNA follows: TGTGCCAGTAGGAGGGGGGCAGTGGGCTACGAGCAGTACTTC. It translates to CASRRGAVGYEQYF.